This T cell receptor beta chain was captured by sequencing in a study of somatic mutations in cytotoxic T cells in rheumatoid arthritis. Findings and limits, study-wide: The top CD8+ clone topped 20% of CD8+ cells in about an eighth of the 65 patients. Clonality of CD8+ T cells, which was compared between rheumatoid arthritis patients and age-matched healthy controls, did not differ significantly. Expanded CD8+ clones had unknown antigen targets.

Assay: immunoSEQ multiplex PCR; the TCRdb copy retains only in-frame clones and omits some. The table includes more than 10,000 clones, approximately 80% detected once. This CDR3 is 14 amino acids long. J was trimmed by 6 bases and V by 4 bases; bases with no gene match: 3. Germline lookup yields CDR1 MGHRA and CDR2 YSYEKL. This clone appeared a single time. Antigen: not known. Sequencing was done on a sample of CD8+ T cells sorted from blood. This TCR was sampled from a man aged 60 to 69 in good health. The rearrangement uses TRBV4-1 and TRBJ2-3, with TRBD1 matching over 11 bases. The CDR3 sequence: CASSLGQGADTQYF. The CDR3 DNA follows: TGCGCCAGCAGCCTCGGACAGGGGGCCGATACGCAGTATTTT.